Listed below are T cell receptor beta chains from one sample, sequenced in a study of blood T cell repertoires in COVID-19. Repertoires were generated with immunoSEQ multiplex PCR, while TCRdb's copy carries only in-frame clones and drops some. The sample records approximately 110,000 clones, more than 75% being singletons. Sequencing was carried out using peripheral blood. The receptors shown here come from a human donor in a cohort sampled during active COVID-19. CDR3s include the opening cysteine and the closing phenylalanine or tryptophan. A D gene is named only where the DNA matches it firmly. Size values are once, few and many counts, or a class for expanded clones, and some rows have none.

D | size | J | V | DNA | CDR3
. | . | TRBJ1-2 | TRBV24-1 | TGTGCCACCAGTGGTGGGGGGGACTATGGCTACACCTTC | CATSGGGDYGYTF
TRBD1 | . | TRBJ2-6 | TRBV9 | TGTGCCAGCAGCGTACAGGACAGGGAAGGGCGCGGGGCCAACGTCCTGACTTTC | CASSVQDREGRGANVLTF
. | . | TRBJ2-1 | TRBV9 | TGTGCCAGCAGCGTGTACTCGGGGGCCTACAATGAGCAGTTCTTC | CASSVYSGAYNEQFF
TRBD1 | . | TRBJ1-2 | TRBV11-2 | TGTGCCAGCAGCATAAGGACAGGGGGATTTAACTATGGCTACACCTTC | CASSIRTGGFNYGYTF
TRBD2 | . | TRBJ2-7 | TRBV6-4 | TGTGCCAGCAGTGACCCAAAGAGCGGGAGGACATACTACGAGCAGTACTTC | CASSDPKSGRTYYEQYF
TRBD2 | . | TRBJ2-1 | TRBV19 | TGTGCCAGTAGTAACCTCCGACTAGCGGGAGGTTCCTACAATGAGCAGTTCTTC | CASSNLRLAGGSYNEQFF
TRBD1 | . | TRBJ2-3 | TRBV4-1 | TGCGCCAGCAGCCCCCCGGGACAGAGAACAGATACGCAGTATTTT | CASSPPGQRTDTQYF
TRBD1 | . | TRBJ2-5 | TRBV12-5 | TGTGCTAGTGGTTTGGGGGGACAGGGCCGGGAGACCCAGTACTTC | CASGLGGQGRETQYF
. | . | TRBJ2-3 | TRBV11-2 | TGTGCCAGCAGCCCCGGGATCACAGATACGCAGTATTTT | CASSPGITDTQYF
. | . | TRBJ1-2 | TRBV19 | TGTGCCAGTAGTTCGGGGGGCGAAGACTATGGCTACACCTTC | CASSSGGEDYGYTF
TRBD1 | . | TRBJ1-3 | TRBV3-1/TRBV3-2 | TGTGCCAGCAGCACGACAGGGGGAAACACCATATATTTT | CASSTTGGNTIYF
TRBD1 | . | TRBJ2-1 | TRBV5-4 | TGTGCCAGCAGCTTCCAAGGGGGCGCCTACAATGAGCAGTTCTTC | CASSFQGGAYNEQFF
TRBD1 | once | TRBJ1-5 | TRBV27 | TGTGCCAGCAGGCCCACAGGGGGGAATAATCAGCCCCAGCATTTT | CASRPTGGNNQPQHF
. | . | TRBJ1-2 | TRBV30 | TGTGCCTGGAGTGGGGGGGGGCTTAATACAGGGTTGAACTATGGCTACACCTTC | CAWSGGGLNTGLNYGYTF
. | . | TRBJ2-5 | TRBV29-1 | TGCAGCGTTGAAGGGGGGACGGGGGAAGAGACCCAGTACTTC | CSVEGGTGEETQYF
. | . | TRBJ1-5 | TRBV28 | TGTGCCAGCAGCCAGGGGACGGGGGGCGGTCAGCCCCAGCATTTT | CASSQGTGGGQPQHF
. | . | TRBJ2-1 | TRBV18 | TGTGCCAGCTCACCGCCTAGCCTAAGCTCCTACAATGAGCAGTTCTTC | CASSPPSLSSYNEQFF
. | . | TRBJ2-5 | TRBV5-4 | TGTGCCAGCAGGCCCAGCCCGACAGGACTCCAAGAGACCCAGTACTTC | CASRPSPTGLQETQYF
. | . | TRBJ2-3 | TRBV7-6 | TGTGCCAGCAGCTTAGGGGCAGGGCCAGATACGCAGTATTTT | CASSLGAGPDTQYF
. | few | TRBJ1-1 | TRBV18 | TGTGCCAGCTCACCACCGTCGGGGTTGAACACTGAAGCTTTCTTT | CASSPPSGLNTEAFF
. | . | TRBJ2-1 | TRBV24-1 | TGTGCCACCAGTAGGAGGTACGAATCCTACAATGAGCAGTTCTTC | CATSRRYESYNEQFF
. | . | TRBJ1-4 | TRBV6-1 | TGTGCCAGCAGTGAATACAGCTCAACTAATGAAAAACTGTTTTTT | CASSEYSSTNEKLFF
TRBD1 | . | TRBJ1-1 | TRBV30 | TGTGCCTGGGGAAACAGGGGCAACACTGAAGCTTTCTTT | CAWGNRGNTEAFF
. | . | TRBJ1-5 | TRBV6-6 | TGTGCCAGCCGACCAGGGGCGGGTTATAGCAATCAGCCCCAGCATTTT | CASRPGAGYSNQPQHF
TRBD1 | . | TRBJ2-7 | TRBV27 | TGTGCCAGCAGTTTCTTAGACAGGGGTTACGAGCAGTACTTC | CASSFLDRGYEQYF
TRBD2 | . | TRBJ2-1 | TRBV7-9 | TGTGCCAGCAGCCGACCCGTTTTAGCGGGAACCCATGAGCAGTTCTTC | CASSRPVLAGTHEQFF
TRBD2 | . | TRBJ2-7 | TRBV2 | TGTGCCAGCAGTGAAATTGGCCAGCGGGAGCCCTACGAGCAGTACTTC | CASSEIGQREPYEQYF
TRBD1 | . | TRBJ1-1 | TRBV29-1 | TGCAGCGCAAGGGGACAGGGGATCGCTGAAGCTTTCTTT | CSARGQGIAEAFF
. | once | TRBJ1-3 | TRBV2 | TGTGCCAGCAGTGTCGGGGGGCAGTATGGAAACACCATATATTTT | CASSVGGQYGNTIYF
. | . | TRBJ2-7 | TRBV9 | TGTGCCAGCAGCGTAGACCCCGAGATCTACGAGCAGTACTTC | CASSVDPEIYEQYF
. | few | TRBJ2-7 | TRBV15 | TGTGCCACCAGCAGAGATCACCCACCTCAGGGGAGCGAGCAGTACTTC | CATSRDHPPQGSEQYF
TRBD2 | . | TRBJ2-5 | TRBV6-5 | TGTGCCAGCAGACCAAGCGGGAATTGGGAGACCCAGTACTTC | CASRPSGNWETQYF
TRBD1 | . | TRBJ1-1 | TRBV7-9 | TGTGCCAGCAGCTTAGGATGGGACAGGGAGGCCGACACTGAAGCTTTCTTT | CASSLGWDREADTEAFF
TRBD2 | . | TRBJ2-7 | TRBV6-1 | TGTGCCAGCAGTGAATTGGGCGGGGGAAAGTTAGAGCAGTACTTC | CASSELGGGKLEQYF
. | . | TRBJ2-7 | TRBV9 | TGTGCCAGCAGCGTAGAGAGGGTTGGGCCCTACGAGCAGTACTTC | CASSVERVGPYEQYF
. | . | TRBJ2-4 | TRBV2 | TGTGCCAGCAGCACATCTAGTGACGACATTCAGTACTTC | CASSTSSDDIQYF
TRBD1 | . | TRBJ2-7 | TRBV27 | TGTGCCAGCAGTTTTAGGGGGACAGACCTCTACGAGCAGTACTTC | CASSFRGTDLYEQYF
. | . | TRBJ1-1 | TRBV21-1 | TGTGCCAGCAGCAAAGCCAACATGGCTGAAGCTTTCTTT | CASSKANMAEAFF
TRBD1 | . | TRBJ2-1 | TRBV5-1 | TGCGCCAGCAGCCCGCAGGGGGCTGCCCAATACAATGAGCAGTTCTTC | CASSPQGAAQYNEQFF